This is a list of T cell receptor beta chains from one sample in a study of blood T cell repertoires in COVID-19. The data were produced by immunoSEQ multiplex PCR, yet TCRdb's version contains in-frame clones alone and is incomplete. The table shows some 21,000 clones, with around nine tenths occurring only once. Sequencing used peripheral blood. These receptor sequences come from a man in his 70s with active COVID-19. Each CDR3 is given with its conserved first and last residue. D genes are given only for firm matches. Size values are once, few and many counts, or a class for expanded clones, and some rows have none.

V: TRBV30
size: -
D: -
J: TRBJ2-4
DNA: TGTGCCTGGAGTGGAGGGAACATTCAGTACTTC
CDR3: CAWSGGNIQYF

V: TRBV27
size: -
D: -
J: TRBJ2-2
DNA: TGTGCCAGCAGCAATGGCTGGGGGAGGACCGGGGAGCTGTTTTTT
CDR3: CASSNGWGRTGELFF

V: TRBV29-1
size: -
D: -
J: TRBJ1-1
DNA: TGCAGCGTTCCACCGGGGGGTTTTGACACTGAAGCTTTCTTT
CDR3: CSVPPGGFDTEAFF

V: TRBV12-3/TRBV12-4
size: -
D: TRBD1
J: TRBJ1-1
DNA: TGTGCCAGCAGACGGACAGGACTCACTGAAGCTTTCTTT
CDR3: CASRRTGLTEAFF

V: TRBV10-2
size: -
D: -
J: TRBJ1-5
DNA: TGCGCCAGCGCGGACAGTCGCAATCAGCCCCAGCATTTT
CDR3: CASADSRNQPQHF

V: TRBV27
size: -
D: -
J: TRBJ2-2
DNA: TGTGCCAGCCTCAGGGAGGACACCGGGGAGCTGTTTTTT
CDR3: CASLREDTGELFF

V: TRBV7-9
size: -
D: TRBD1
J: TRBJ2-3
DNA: TGTGCCAGCAGCAAAGGGGTCGGACAGGGCGCAGATACGCAGTATTTT
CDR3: CASSKGVGQGADTQYF

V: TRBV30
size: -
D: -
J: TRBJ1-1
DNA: TGTGCCTGGAGAAGGACAGCGAACACTGAAGCTTTCTTT
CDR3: CAWRRTANTEAFF

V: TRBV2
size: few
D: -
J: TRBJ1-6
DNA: TGTGCCAGCAGTGAAGAAGCCGTCTCACCCCTCCACTTT
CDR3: CASSEEAVSPLHF

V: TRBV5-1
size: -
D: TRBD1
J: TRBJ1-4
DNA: TGCGCCAGCAGCTTGGGAACAGGGGGCGGCACTAATGAAAAACTGTTTTTT
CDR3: CASSLGTGGGTNEKLFF

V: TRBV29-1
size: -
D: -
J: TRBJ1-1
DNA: TGCAGCGTTCTAAACAGGGTCTTGGCTTTCTTT
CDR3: CSVLNRVLAFF

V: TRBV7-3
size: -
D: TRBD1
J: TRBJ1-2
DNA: TGTGCCAGCAGCCCGGGGACAGGGATAAGTGGCTACACCTTC
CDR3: CASSPGTGISGYTF

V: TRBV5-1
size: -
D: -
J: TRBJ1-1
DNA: TGCGCCAGCAGCTTGGGGACAGCCACTGAAGCTTTCTTT
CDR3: CASSLGTATEAFF

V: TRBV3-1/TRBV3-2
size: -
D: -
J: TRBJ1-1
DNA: TGTGCCAGCAGCCAGACAGGGAACACTGAAGCTTTCTTT
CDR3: CASSQTGNTEAFF

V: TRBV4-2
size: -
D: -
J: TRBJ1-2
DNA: TGTGCCAGCAGCCAAGGGCAGAACTATGGCTACACCTTC
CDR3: CASSQGQNYGYTF

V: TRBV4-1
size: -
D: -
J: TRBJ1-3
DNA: TGCGCCAGCAGCCAAGGGACAGTTGGAAACACCATATATTTT
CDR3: CASSQGTVGNTIYF

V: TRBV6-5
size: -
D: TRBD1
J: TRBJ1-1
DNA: TGTGCCAGCACCCCGGGACAGCAAACTGAAGCTTTCTTT
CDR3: CASTPGQQTEAFF